This is a list of T cell receptor beta chains from one sample in a study of T cell responses to AZD1222 COVID-19 vaccine. Sequenced by immunoSEQ multiplex PCR; TCRdb stores in-frame clones only, minus some. This table holds some 80,000 clones, 90% found once. This specimen was peripheral blood, taken on day 0 of AZD1222 vaccination. These receptors all come from an adult in good health. CDR3s include the opening cysteine and the closing phenylalanine or tryptophan. The D gene is left open where the match is weak. Size values are once, few and many counts, or a class for expanded clones, and some rows have none.

J,D,size,length,V,DNA,CDR3
TRBJ2-6,TRBD1,.,19,TRBV15,TGTGCCACCAGCGCCCCCCGGGACAGGGGACTTTCTGGGGCCAACGTCCTGACTTTC,CATSAPRDRGLSGANVLTF
TRBJ2-7,.,.,15,TRBV30,TGTGCCTGGAGTCCGGACGGAATGAGATCCTACGAGCAGTACTTC,CAWSPDGMRSYEQYF
TRBJ1-5,TRBD1,.,16,TRBV6-1,TGTGCCAGCAGTGGACAGGGTCCCTATAGCAATCAGCCCCAGCATTTT,CASSGQGPYSNQPQHF
TRBJ2-5,.,.,13,TRBV5-1,TGCGCCAGCACTAGGACACCAGGAGAGACCCAGTACTTC,CASTRTPGETQYF
TRBJ1-1,.,.,14,TRBV4-2,TGTGCCAGCAGCCAAGTAAACAGGGAGACTGAAGCTTTCTTT,CASSQVNRETEAFF
TRBJ2-7,.,.,13,TRBV28,TGTGCCAGCTCCCGGGACGCATCCTACGAGCAGTACTTC,CASSRDASYEQYF
TRBJ1-6,.,once,16,TRBV6-1,TGTGCCAGCAGTGAAGGAAGGACAAAGAGGAATTCACCCCTCCACTTT,CASSEGRTKRNSPLHF
TRBJ2-5,.,.,12,TRBV9,TGTGCCAGCTGCGGGCACTTGGAGACCCAGTACTTC,CASCGHLETQYF
TRBJ1-6,.,.,13,TRBV24-1,TGTGCCACCAGTGAAGACGGGACAACACCCCTCCACTTT,CATSEDGTTPLHF
TRBJ1-2,.,.,11,TRBV28,TGTGCCAGCAGCCCAGGTTATGGCTACACCTTC,CASSPGYGYTF
TRBJ1-4,TRBD1,.,16,TRBV28,TGTGCCAGCAGTTTCCTAGGACAGGGGAGGACTGAAAAACTGTTTTTT,CASSFLGQGRTEKLFF
TRBJ1-4,TRBD1,.,18,TRBV9,TGTGCCAGCAGCGTTGGGCTGGGGGAGGGGGCGCGGACTGAAAAACTGTTTTTT,CASSVGLGEGARTEKLFF
TRBJ2-3,.,.,13,TRBV19,TGTGCCAGTAGGGCTGGGACCGCTTATACGCAGTATTTT,CASRAGTAYTQYF
TRBJ1-5,.,.,14,TRBV25-1,TGTGCCAGCAGTGATTTTTTTGGCAATCAGCCCCAGCATTTT,CASSDFFGNQPQHF
TRBJ2-2,.,.,14,TRBV19,TGTGCCAGTAGAAAGGAGATGGGGGCCGGGGAGCTGTTTTTT,CASRKEMGAGELFF
TRBJ2-2,.,once,15,TRBV7-9,TGTGCCAGCAGCTTAACAAAACCGAACACCGGGGAGCTGTTTTTT,CASSLTKPNTGELFF
TRBJ2-3,.,.,15,TRBV27,TGTGCCAGCAGTTTCGGAACGGGTGACACAGATACGCAGTATTTT,CASSFGTGDTDTQYF
TRBJ1-5,.,.,16,TRBV27,TGTGCCAGCAGTTTGGGAGGGACGGTATCCAATCAGCCCCAGCATTTT,CASSLGGTVSNQPQHF
TRBJ2-2,.,.,14,TRBV28,TGTGCCAGCAGCTCGATTAGATCGGACGGGGAGCTGTTTTTT,CASSSIRSDGELFF
TRBJ1-1,.,.,13,TRBV5-6,TGTGCCAGCAGCTTGGCATCGGCCACTGAAGCTTTCTTT,CASSLASATEAFF
TRBJ1-2,TRBD1,.,13,TRBV5-1,TGCGCCAGCAGCGCGGGACAGAGCTATGGCTACACCTTC,CASSAGQSYGYTF
TRBJ2-7,.,.,14,TRBV5-1,TGCGCCAGCAGCTTGTTAGGGGATCACTACGAGCAGTACTTC,CASSLLGDHYEQYF
TRBJ1-4,.,.,15,TRBV5-8,TGTGCCAGCAGCTTGGCGCAGACAACTAATGAAAAACTGTTTTTT,CASSLAQTTNEKLFF
TRBJ1-3,.,.,14,TRBV18,TGTGCCAGCTCACCGCCGGAGAGGGTCTCCACCATATATTTT,CASSPPERVSTIYF
TRBJ2-4,TRBD2,once,13,TRBV2,TGTGCCAGCAACGGGGGGACCAAAAACATTCAGTACTTC,CASNGGTKNIQYF
TRBJ1-2,.,.,13,TRBV3-1/TRBV3-2,TGTGCCAGCAGCTCACGGGAGGGCTATGGCTACACCTTC,CASSSREGYGYTF
TRBJ1-5,.,.,18,TRBV19,TGTGCCAGTAGTTCTCTCCGTGGGGCTGCGGGCAAAAATCAGCCCCAGCATTTT,CASSSLRGAAGKNQPQHF
TRBJ1-2,TRBD1,.,16,TRBV28,TGTGCCAGCAGCCCAGGACAGGGGAATCTTAACTATGGCTACACCTTC,CASSPGQGNLNYGYTF
TRBJ2-1,TRBD1,.,17,TRBV29-1,TGCAGCGAGCTCTCCTGGGACAGGGGGGGAGTATACAATGAGCAGTTCTTC,CSELSWDRGGVYNEQFF
TRBJ2-3,.,.,15,TRBV28,TGTGCCAGCAGGGCTACGGGACTCAGCACAGATACGCAGTATTTT,CASRATGLSTDTQYF
TRBJ2-2,TRBD2,.,16,TRBV7-3,TGTGCCAGCAGCTTACCGACTAGCGGAAACACCGGGGAGCTGTTTTTT,CASSLPTSGNTGELFF
TRBJ2-1,TRBD1,.,15,TRBV11-2,TGTGCCAGCAGCGTCGGGACAGCTTCCTACAATGAGCAGTTCTTC,CASSVGTASYNEQFF
TRBJ1-5,.,once,15,TRBV18,TGTGCCAGCTCACCACCAGGTGTTGGCAATCAGCCCCAGCATTTT,CASSPPGVGNQPQHF
TRBJ2-5,.,once,17,TRBV4-1,TGCGCCAGCAGCCAAACCCCGGGGTTTCAAGTCCAAGAGACCCAGTACTTC,CASSQTPGFQVQETQYF
TRBJ2-7,TRBD1,.,13,TRBV5-1,TGCGCCAGCAGTATTGCAGGGGGCAGCGAGCAGTACTTC,CASSIAGGSEQYF
TRBJ2-1,.,.,13,TRBV10-1,TGCGCCAGCAGTCAAGGAGCACTTCATGAGCAGTTCTTC,CASSQGALHEQFF
TRBJ2-1,.,.,14,TRBV7-6,TGTGCCAGCAGCTTAGTAGGGCTAGCACCCGAGCAGTTCTTC,CASSLVGLAPEQFF
TRBJ1-4,TRBD1,.,14,TRBV5-1,TGCGCCAGCAGCTATGGACAGGGCGGTGAAAAACTGTTTTTT,CASSYGQGGEKLFF
TRBJ2-7,TRBD1,.,14,TRBV15,TGTGCCACCAGTGGGACAGGGTTATCCTACGAGCAGTACTTC,CATSGTGLSYEQYF
TRBJ1-5,.,.,18,TRBV28,TGTGCCAGCAGTTCCCTTTATCGAGACAAATGGGGTAATCAGCCCCAGCATTTT,CASSSLYRDKWGNQPQHF
TRBJ2-3,TRBD2,few,16,TRBV18,TGTGCCAGCTCACCACCGGGCGGGGGGAGCACAGATACGCAGTATTTT,CASSPPGGGSTDTQYF
TRBJ1-2,TRBD1,.,14,TRBV5-1,TGCGCCAGCAGCTTGGCAGGACAGGGGGAAGGCTACACCTTC,CASSLAGQGEGYTF
TRBJ2-3,.,.,14,TRBV10-3,TGTGCCATCAGTGAGGGTGTGGCCGGGAGTACGCAGTATTTT,CAISEGVAGSTQYF
TRBJ1-5,.,.,16,TRBV28,TGTGCCAGCAGTTCCCGAATTAGGGACAAGAGTCAGCCCCAGCATTTT,CASSSRIRDKSQPQHF